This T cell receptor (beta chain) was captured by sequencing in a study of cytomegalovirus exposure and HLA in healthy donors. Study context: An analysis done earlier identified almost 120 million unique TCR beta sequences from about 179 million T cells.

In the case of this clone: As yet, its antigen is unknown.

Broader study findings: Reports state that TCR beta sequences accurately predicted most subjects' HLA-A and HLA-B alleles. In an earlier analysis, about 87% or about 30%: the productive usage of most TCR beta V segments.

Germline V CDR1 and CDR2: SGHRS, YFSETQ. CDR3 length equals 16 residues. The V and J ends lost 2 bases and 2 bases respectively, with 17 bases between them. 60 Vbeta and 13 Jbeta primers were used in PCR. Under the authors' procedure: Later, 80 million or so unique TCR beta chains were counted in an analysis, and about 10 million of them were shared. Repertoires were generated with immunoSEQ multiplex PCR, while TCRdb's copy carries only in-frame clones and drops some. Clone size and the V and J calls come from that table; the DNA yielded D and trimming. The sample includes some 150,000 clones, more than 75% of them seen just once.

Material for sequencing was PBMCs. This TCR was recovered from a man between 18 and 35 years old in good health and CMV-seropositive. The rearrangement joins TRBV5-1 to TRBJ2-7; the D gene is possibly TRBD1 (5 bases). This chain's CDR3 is CASSLTATDTAYEQYF. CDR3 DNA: TGCGCCAGCAGCTTAACCGCGACAGATACAGCCTACGAGCAGTACTTC.